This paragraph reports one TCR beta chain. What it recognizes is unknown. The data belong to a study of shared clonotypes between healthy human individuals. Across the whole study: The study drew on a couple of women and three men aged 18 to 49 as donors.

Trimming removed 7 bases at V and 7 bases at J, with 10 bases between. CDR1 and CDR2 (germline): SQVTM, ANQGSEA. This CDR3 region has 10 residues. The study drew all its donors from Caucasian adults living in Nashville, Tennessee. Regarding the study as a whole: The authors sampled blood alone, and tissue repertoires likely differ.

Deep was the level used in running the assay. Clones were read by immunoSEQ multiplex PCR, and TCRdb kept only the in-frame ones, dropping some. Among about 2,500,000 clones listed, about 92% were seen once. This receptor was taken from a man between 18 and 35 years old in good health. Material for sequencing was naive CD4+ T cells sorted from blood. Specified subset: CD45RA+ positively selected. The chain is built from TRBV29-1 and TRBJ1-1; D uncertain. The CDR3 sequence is CSAMGLEAFF. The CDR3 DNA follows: TGCAGCGCGATGGGTCTTGAAGCTTTCTTT.